The 6 T cell receptor beta chains listed next were all sequenced from one sample in a study of Graves' ophthalmopathy and Graves' hyperthyroidism. RNA transcripts were the source from which TCR beta CDR3 regions were amplified. First-round RT-PCR with HTBI primers preceded a second-round multiplex PCR. TCRdb itself ran the multiplex PCR reads through MiXCR, one entry per CDR3 protein. The table has about 480,000 distinct CDR3 sequences, about an eighth seen once; the top ten hold about 10%. The sample consisted of blood. Receptors originate from a woman between 25 and 40 years old with Graves' ophthalmopathy.

This clonotype was detected many times. The chain carries TRBV5-1 and TRBJ2-5; D could derive from TRBD1 or TRBD2 (5 bases each). CDR3 length equals 14 residues. The germline V gene encodes CDR1 SGHRS and CDR2 YFSETQ. Trimming stripped 7 bases from V and 2 bases from J, with 15 bases between. The CDR3 coding sequence is TGCGCCAGCCGAATGACTGGGGGACAAGAGACCCAGTACTTC. Its protein is CASRMTGGQETQYF. The full variable domain, completed using reference TRBV5-1 and TRBJ2-5, is KAGVTQTPRYLIKTRGQQVTLSCSPISGHRSVSWYQQTPGQGLQFLFEYFSETQRNKGNFPGRFSGRQFSNSRSEMNVSTLELGDSALYLCASRMTGGQETQYFGPGTRLLVL.

This clonotype was counted ten times or more. The genes are TRBV7-2 and TRBJ1-6, with D perhaps matching TRBD1 (5 bases). Germline values: CDR1 SGHTA, CDR2 FQGNSA. There are 16 residues in the CDR3. Trimming took off 5 bases at V and 6 bases at J, with 17 bases between the two ends. The CDR3 here is CASSRERGRGNSPLHF. As DNA, the CDR3 is TGTGCCAGCAGCCGAGAGAGGGGAAGAGGTAATTCACCCCTCCACTTT.

This rearrangement joins TRBV11-2 to TRBJ2-5, with 9 bases fitting TRBD1. With V trimmed by 4 bases and J by 0 bases, 3 bases remained unmatched. This CDR3 comprises 15 residues. Germline V gene sequence: CDR1 SGHAT, CDR2 FQNNGV. The CDR3 here is CASSSRTGDQETQYF. CDR3 in DNA: TGTGCCAGCAGCTCGAGGACAGGGGACCAAGAGACCCAGTACTTC.

This clonotype occurred a few times. This chain connects TRBV11-1 to TRBJ2-2, with 8 positions matching TRBD1. V lost 4 bases, J lost 1 base, and 5 bases stayed unmatched. The germline V gene has CDR1 SGHAT and CDR2 FQDESV (reference sequence). The CDR3 loop spans 16 amino acids. The CDR3 nucleotides read TGTGCCAGCAGCTCCACCGGGACAGGGAACACCGGGGAGCTGTTTTTT. Amino acids: CASSSTGTGNTGELFF. Full variable domain (remainder filled in from reference TRBV11-1 and TRBJ2-2): EAEVAQSPRYKITEKSQAVAFWCDPISGHATLYWYRQILGQGPELLVQFQDESVVDDSQLPKDRFSAERLKGVDSTLKIQPAELGDSAMYLCASSSTGTGNTGELFFGEGSRLTVL.

There are a few counts of this clonotype. The V and J genes are TRBV13 and TRBJ2-1; TRBD2 might be the D (7 bases). CDR3 length: 15 amino acids. Trimming stripped 3 bases from V and 7 bases from J, with 16 bases between. CDR1 is PRHDT and CDR2 is FYEKMQ in the germline V gene (reference sequence). The CDR3 DNA reads as TGTGCCAGCAGCTTCGGAGGGGGGGCCTGGAATGAGCAGTTCTTC. Translation gives CASSFGGGAWNEQFF. Full variable domain (rest looked up from reference TRBV13 and TRBJ2-1): AAGVIQSPRHLIKEKRETATLKCYPIPRHDTVYWYQQGPGQDPQFLISFYEKMQSDKGSIPDRFSAQQFSDYHSELNMSSLELGDSALYFCASSFGGGAWNEQFFGPGTRLTVL.

Concerning this clonotype itself: With a much larger clone just one base away, this may be a read error. The chain couples TRBV6-5 to TRBJ1-5; D is possibly TRBD1 (5 bases). Germline V gene data show CDR1 as MNHEY and CDR2 as SVGAGI. The CDR3 is 14 amino acids. In DNA form, the CDR3 reads TGTGTCAGCAGTTATGGCAGGGCGAATCAGCCCCAGCATTTT. Its protein is CVSSYGRANQPQHF.